This T cell receptor (beta chain) was captured in a study of a mutant IDH1 vaccine in newly diagnosed glioma. The CDR3 is made up of 18 amino acids. Trimming cost V 0 bases and J 1 base, with 16 bases left between them. The germline V gene has CDR1 LGHNA and CDR2 YSLEER. Clones were sequenced by immunoSEQ multiplex PCR, and TCRdb holds only the in-frame ones, with some missing. The table shows tens of thousands of clones, with almost 95% occurring only once. In regard to this clone: Its antigen is undetermined.

Described time point: week 35, safety follow-up. Vaccinated patients received 300 ug of mutant IDH1 20-mer peptide per dose, with topical imiquimod. The sequenced sample was PBMCs, obtained from a glioma patient whose treatment included an IDH1 peptide vaccine. The sequence derives from a man aged 45-65 years with glioma. This chain joins TRBV4-3 and TRBJ1-5, with D perhaps TRBD1 (6 bases). The CDR3: CASSQDASTGWSNQPQHF. The CDR3 region has the DNA TGCGCCAGCAGCCAAGACGCCTCGACAGGCTGGAGCAATCAGCCCCAGCATTTT.